The clone carrying this T cell receptor beta chain was observed a few times. The target antigen is unknown. Since all of the isolated RNA was reverse transcribed, expressed TCRB transcripts were what got sequenced. Produced via immunoSEQ multiplex PCR; TCRdb's table is partial and in-frame only. In the table there are hundreds of thousands of clones, around 15% of which are singletons. The junction had 13 bases not matched to a gene; V was cut back by 1 base and J by 5 bases. The CDR3 runs to 17 residues. Germline V gene lookup returns CDR1 PRHDT and CDR2 FYEKMQ (reference sequence). The data are from a study of beta chain features in type 1 diabetes. Overall study results and limits: Moderately but significantly shorter TCRB CDR3s were found in Type 1 diabetes patients in all four CD4+ subsets.

Sequenced: naive CD4+ T cells from blood. This chain joins TRBV13 and TRBJ2-7; TRBD1 matches 8 bases. The source is a man aged 18 to 29 with type 1 diabetes. CDR3 in amino acids: CASSLVTGGRAVDEQYF. Here the CDR3 DNA reads TGTGCCAGCAGCTTAGTCACAGGGGGAAGGGCGGTCGACGAGCAGTACTTC. The variable domain in full, with the rest retrieved from reference TRBV13 and TRBJ2-7, is AAGVIQSPRHLIKEKRETATLKCYPIPRHDTVYWYQQGPGQDPQFLISFYEKMQSDKGSIPDRFSAQQFSDYHSELNMSSLELGDSALYFCASSLVTGGRAVDEQYFGPGTRLTVT.